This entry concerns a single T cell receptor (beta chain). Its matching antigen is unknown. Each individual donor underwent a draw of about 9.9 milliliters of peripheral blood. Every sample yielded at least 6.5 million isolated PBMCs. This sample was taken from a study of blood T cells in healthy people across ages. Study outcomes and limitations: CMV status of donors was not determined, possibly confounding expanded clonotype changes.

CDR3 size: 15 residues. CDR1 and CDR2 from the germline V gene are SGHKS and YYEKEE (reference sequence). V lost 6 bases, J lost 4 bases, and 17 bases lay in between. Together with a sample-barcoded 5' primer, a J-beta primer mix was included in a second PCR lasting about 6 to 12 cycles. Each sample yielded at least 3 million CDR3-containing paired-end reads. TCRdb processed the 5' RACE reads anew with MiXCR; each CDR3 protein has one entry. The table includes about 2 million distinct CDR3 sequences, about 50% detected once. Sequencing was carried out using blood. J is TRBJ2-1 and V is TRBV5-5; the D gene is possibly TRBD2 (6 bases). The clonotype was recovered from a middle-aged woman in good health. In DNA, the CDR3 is TGTGCCAGCACCTCTGGTGGGGCGGGGTACAATGAGCAGTTCTTC. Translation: CASTSGGAGYNEQFF.